Listed here is a single T cell receptor (beta chain). This clone was counted a single time. The antigen it recognizes is unknown. No quality values exist for individual bases; no much larger clone is one base distant. This specimen belongs to a study of cytomegalovirus exposure and HLA in healthy donors (dated by TCRdb to the late 2010s). In the study overall: In an earlier analysis of roughly 590 of the donors, 250 to 300 Gb of sequence data and some 120 million unique TCR beta sequences from 180 million or so T cells were reported. Typing coverage varied by locus: roughly 620-630 donors for A, B, C, DRB1 and DQB1; approximately 500 for DQA1; more than 600 for DPA1; under 490 for DPB1. Several DR-DQ haplotypes were treated as single units for association and clustering because of strong linkage in the cohort. Across approximately 400 genotyped donors of the cohort, an average of 235,054 unique TCR beta nucleotide sequences per donor were sequenced, and approximately 17% of those sequences were non-productive. The later analysis used no new phenotypic data to find candidate immune exposures, relying instead on TCR beta sequences and their occurrence across donors. The genetic ancestry cluster associated with self-reported Caucasian donors included 70% to 85% of the 350 to 500 genotyped donors. The aim of the study was to test whether cataloging public T cell receptors could identify signatures of past pathogen exposure. In an earlier analysis of 550 to 700 of the donors, high-throughput TCR beta sequencing was used to judge whether each TCR beta V gene segment behaved as functional or pseudogenic. Alongside the repertoire data, information on donor age, sex, ethnicity and CMV serostatus was compiled. Both class I and class II loci were covered by HLA typing, at four-digit resolution. A later analysis re-examined previously published TCR beta repertoires from roughly 720 donors and added high-resolution HLA genotyping to investigate patterns of TCR occurrence. Every discovery cohort repertoire had been produced on one sequencing platform. The T cell repertoires of some 670 subjects were profiled by immunosequencing and related to cytomegalovirus serostatus. To predict cytomegalovirus infection status, the study combined high-throughput TCR immunosequencing, statistical association of individual TCRs with disease status, and machine learning. In addition to the first cohort of 650 to 750 subjects, a separate validation cohort of approximately 130 different subjects was used. An early release covering 500 to 750 HLA-typed donors comprised approximately 300 gigabases of sequencing data and approximately 85 million unique TCR sequences. Genome-wide SNP genotypes for about 60% of the roughly 700 donors were used in a later genetic analysis, which treated that subset as a discovery cohort. The paper as a whole reports these results and caveats: The authors suggested that the approach could potentially be generalized to other disease states and immunological phenotypes. In a later analysis, the rate of TCR association differed among HLA loci, with DRB1 alleles having the most associated TCRs and HLA-C alleles having the fewest. Because HLA typing was unavailable for some donors at each locus, only the typed subset was used in association tests. Across donors, most TCR sequences were observed very rarely, whereas some public TCRs were present in many individuals. The earlier analysis of a few hundred of the donors excluded approximately 17 rarely observed V segments, including chromosome 9 orphons, because counts were too low. A few of the identified cytomegalovirus-associated TCR beta chains were confirmed in vitro to be specific for cytomegalovirus antigens. In a later analysis, around 15,000 TCR beta sequences were associated with specific HLA alleles at a false discovery rate of 0.05. Compared with the approximately 670-donor mean, donors in an Asian-associated ancestry cluster had fewer N-insertions in productive TCRs, according to a later genetic analysis. A later analysis reported that several top co-occurrence clusters appeared linked to parvovirus B19, influenza, CMV and Epstein-Barr virus. Most CMV-associated TCR beta chains appeared to be HLA-restricted in a later analysis, and the HLA associations seemed to be driven largely by CMV exposure. The study gave a list of about 170 TCR beta chains associated with cytomegalovirus. A further reported finding was that TCR beta sequences accurately predicted the HLA-A and HLA-B alleles for most subjects in the first cohort. In both the original and validation cohorts, the classifier was reported to diagnose cytomegalovirus status with high specificity and sensitivity. Only TCR beta chains were sequenced in this cohort, and the absence of alpha or paired-chain data limited detectable features. In an earlier analysis of around 600 of the donors, most TCR beta V segments were observed in productive rearrangements about 90% or about 30% of the time, broadly matching IMGT annotations. Linkage disequilibrium might explain the correlated functional status among segregating V segments, but an unknown experimental factor could not be ruled out. The presence/absence analyses assumed that sequencing depth was roughly uniform across donors, and that assumption may not be true. The sequencing pipeline was judged likely to have produced a cluster of highly shared sequence variants as a technical artifact. When HLA alleles, especially DR and DQ, strongly co-occurred, TCR associations were difficult to assign to individual alleles. V-gene and J-gene trimming of TCR beta chains was associated with a missense DCLRE1C variant in a later genetic analysis, and the association was replicated in an independent cohort. CMV serostatus was the only immune exposure information available for the cohort. The 87-base-pair reads could not distinguish some IMGT-functional V segments, including TRBV6-2 and TRBV6-3, so those segments were excluded. In a later analysis, HLA-associated TCR beta chains showed more clonal expansion and lower generation probabilities than non-associated chains that were equally common.

The cohort was made up of 650 to 700 healthy bone marrow donors. All cohort members were sampled while nominally healthy, although unrecorded immune exposures were likely present. The donor was CMV seronegative and belonged to the group of around 400 seronegative cohort members. Every donor gave a peripheral blood sample, and the peripheral blood mononuclear cells from that sample were used for TCR beta sequencing. The Qiagen DNeasy Blood Extraction Kit was used to extract genomic DNA from the blood cell samples. The library was generated by the immunoSEQ multiplex PCR assay. The multiplex PCR relied on a mix of 60 forward primers for TCR Vbeta segments and 13 reverse primers for TCR Jbeta segments. Amplification of the CDR3 region of rearranged TCR beta genes was performed with a multiplex PCR assay on genomic DNA. The amplified TCR beta libraries were sequenced on the Illumina HiSeq System as 87-base-pair reads. As for the original processing: A later analysis tallied around 87 million unique TCR beta chains across the 700 or so repertoires, and around 10 million of those chains were shared by two or more donors. To remove PCR and sequencing errors, raw reads were error-corrected and collapsed into unique sequences using a nearest-neighbor algorithm that merged closely related sequences. V, D and J gene segments were assigned by aligning CDR3 sequences to IMGT reference sequences. For a sequence to be retained, a match of at least six nucleotides to both a V gene segment and a J gene segment was required. Rearrangements were classified as productive when the CDR3 lacked stop codons and remained in frame with V and J, and all other rearrangements were classified as non-productive. Following IMGT convention, CDR3 was defined as the stretch from the second conserved V-encoded cysteine to the conserved J-encoded phenylalanine. The earlier analysis of about 620 of the donors excluded sequences that lacked an unambiguous match to a single V gene segment. In an earlier analysis of some 590 of the donors, V segments were called functional above 56.7% productive rearrangements and were called segregating when the between-donor standard deviation exceeded 5%. A statistical classification framework was built to diagnose cytomegalovirus status from the catalog of TCR beta chain sequences. In a later analysis, V and J genes were assigned by comparing TCR nucleotide sequences against IMGT/GENE-DB human TR gene sequences. In a later analysis, CDR3 sequences and most-parsimonious VDJ recombination scenarios were assigned using the TCRdist pipeline. In a later analysis, every TCR beta chain was defined by the combination of its CDR3 amino acid sequence and its V-gene family, and reads without a unique V-gene family were dropped. As a way to deal with suspected cross-contamination and a sequencing artifact, a later analysis dropped nearly 600 nucleotide sequences that were highly shared and had low generation probability. In a later analysis, a clonal expansion index for each public chain was calculated from normalized within-repertoire ranks of inferred template counts. In a later analysis, generation probabilities were computed with a VDJ recombination model fitted to out-of-frame rearrangements, and the resulting probabilities were checked against IGoR. In a later analysis, TCR-TCR, TCR-HLA and TCR-CMV co-occurrence was scored with hypergeometric tests, and a repertoire-size bias correction was applied to TCR pairs. In a later analysis, false discovery rates were estimated by permuting HLA or CMV assignments 20 times. In a later analysis, co-occurring TCRs were grouped using DBSCAN, and TCRdist sequence similarity was added for clustering within HLA-allele-positive subsets. Repertoires with fewer than 30,000 or more than 120,000 public chains were left out of co-occurrence clustering, as were a few repertoires with anomalous nucleotide sharing. What TCRdb holds here is the immuneACCESS table cut down to in-frame rearrangements. Part of the clones is not present; checked against another copy, under half of the missing clones reflect an unresolved V gene, and the others are unexplained. That table supplies the V and J calls and clone size; D and trimming were determined from the DNA. The sample table records 130,000 or so clones; roughly 80% of these occur just once. Jointly, the top ten make up 1.5% to 2% of the sample.

V trim: 0 bases; J trim: 5 bases; unmatched bases: 5. From its cysteine to its phenylalanine, the CDR3 spans 15 amino acids. CDR3 DNA is the only sequence kept; it has 45 bases, read in frame from the first base. The germline V gene provides CDR1 SGHRS and CDR2 YFSETQ. The chain joins TRBV5-1 to TRBJ2-3; the central 8 bases match TRBD2. Sequences were obtained from PBMCs. The sequence derives from a female donor in good health and CMV-seronegative. The CDR3 corresponds to CASSLAGTSQDTQYF. Here is the DNA: TGCGCCAGCAGCTTGGCCGGGACTAGTCAAGATACGCAGTATTTT.